These 10 T cell receptor beta chains originate from one sample sequenced in a study of T cell responses to AZD1222 COVID-19 vaccine. TCRdb's copy holds only in-frame clones and misses some; the assay was immunoSEQ multiplex PCR. The table records 150,000 to 200,000 clones, roughly 93% of them present only once. Sequenced here: peripheral blood, sampled on day 0 of AZD1222 vaccination. The receptors shown here come from an adult in good health.

The chain is built from TRBV5-1 and TRBJ1-1; a possible D gene is TRBD1 (6 bases). The CDR3 loop spans 16 amino acids. Germline CDR1 reads SGHRS; CDR2 reads YFSETQ. V lost 0 bases and J 0 bases, leaving 12 bases between the germline ends. The DNA of the CDR3 is TGCGCCAGCAGCTTGGGTGTGGGGGGCGTGAACACTGAAGCTTTCTTT. It translates to CASSLGVGGVNTEAFF.

V and J are TRBV19 and TRBJ1-4; D is unclear. This CDR3 is 16 amino acids long. In germline, CDR1 is LNHDA, CDR2 SQIVND (reference sequence). Trimming removed 3 bases at V and 5 bases at J, with 16 bases between. The CDR3 bases are TGTGCCAGTAGTATTCAAACTCCCAAGGACAATGAAAAACTGTTTTTT. Protein sequence: CASSIQTPKDNEKLFF.

V gene TRBV6-5 combines with J gene TRBJ1-5; 8 nucleotides line up with TRBD1. The CDR3 has 13 amino acids. The trim removed 10 bases at V and 2 bases at J, leaving 4 bases unmatched. Per the germline V gene, CDR1 is MNHEY and CDR2 is SVGAGI. For the CDR3, the DNA is TGTGCCACCTCGACAGGGGGCAATCAGCCCCAGCATTTT. It yields the protein CATSTGGNQPQHF.

V is TRBV14 and J is TRBJ2-3; a possible D gene is TRBD2 (5 bases). The CDR3 runs to 13 residues. Germline V gene data show CDR1 as SGHDN and CDR2 as FVKESK. Trimming removed 2 bases from V and 5 bases from J, with 8 bases in between. This chain's CDR3 is CASSQNRGDTQYF. The CDR3 DNA reads as TGTGCCAGCAGCCAAAATCGGGGAGATACGCAGTATTTT.

The chain uses TRBV3-1 (or the pseudogene TRBV3-2) and TRBJ2-7; 7 bases match TRBD1. Unmatched junction bases numbered 1, after V lost 1 base and J lost 1 base. From germline, CDR1 is LGHDT and CDR2 YNNKEL (reference sequence). The CDR3 runs to 14 residues. CDR3 region: CASSQAGQSYEQYF. CDR3 DNA: TGTGCCAGCAGCCAAGCGGGACAGTCCTACGAGCAGTACTTC.

V and J are TRBV12-5 and TRBJ1-6; D gene ambiguous. CDR1 is LGHNT and CDR2 is FRNRAP in the germline V gene. Trimming took 10 bases from V and 7 from J, leaving 20 bases between them. The CDR3 is made up of 15 amino acids. DNA for the CDR3: TGTGCTACGAGGGTCCGACGGGAGAAAAATTCACCCCTCCACTTT. Translated: CATRVRREKNSPLHF.

The chain employs TRBV9 and TRBJ2-1; 14 nucleotides match TRBD2. V was clipped by 4 bases and J by 3 bases; unmatched bases: 6. The CDR3 has 17 amino acids. Germline V gene lookup returns CDR1 SGDLS and CDR2 YYNGEE. For the CDR3, the DNA is TGTGCCAGCAGCTTTAGACTAGCGGGGGGGCGCTACAATGAGCAGTTCTTC. Encoded protein: CASSFRLAGGRYNEQFF.

V gene TRBV5-8 combines with J gene TRBJ2-1, with D perhaps matching TRBD2 (5 bases). Germline CDR1 is SGHTS and CDR2 is YDEGEE. The CDR3 has 14 residues. Between the trimmed V and J ends, which lost 4 bases and 3 bases, there was a span of 11 bases. The CDR3 is CASSHPGSYNEQFF. In DNA, the CDR3 is TGTGCCAGCAGCCACCCGGGAAGCTACAATGAGCAGTTCTTC.

This chain links TRBV19 with TRBJ1-4; D is unresolved. V was pared by 6 bases and J by 2 bases, with 13 bases between. CDR3 length: 15 residues. CDR1 is LNHDA, CDR2 SQIVND, per germline (reference sequence). As DNA, the CDR3 is TGTGCCAGTAGGTCCCTTTCGGGGACTAATGAAAAACTGTTTTTT. Its protein is CASRSLSGTNEKLFF.

This clone was recorded only once. The chain joins TRBV5-1 to TRBJ2-5, with 9 bases that match TRBD2. With 1 base clipped from V and 2 bases from J, the junction kept 6 bases outside the gene matches. CDR3 length: 16 amino acids. The germline V gene has CDR1 SGHRS and CDR2 YFSETQ. The CDR3 sequence is CASSLLQRGAQETQYF. The CDR3 bases are TGCGCCAGCAGCTTGTTACAGCGGGGGGCACAAGAGACCCAGTACTTC.